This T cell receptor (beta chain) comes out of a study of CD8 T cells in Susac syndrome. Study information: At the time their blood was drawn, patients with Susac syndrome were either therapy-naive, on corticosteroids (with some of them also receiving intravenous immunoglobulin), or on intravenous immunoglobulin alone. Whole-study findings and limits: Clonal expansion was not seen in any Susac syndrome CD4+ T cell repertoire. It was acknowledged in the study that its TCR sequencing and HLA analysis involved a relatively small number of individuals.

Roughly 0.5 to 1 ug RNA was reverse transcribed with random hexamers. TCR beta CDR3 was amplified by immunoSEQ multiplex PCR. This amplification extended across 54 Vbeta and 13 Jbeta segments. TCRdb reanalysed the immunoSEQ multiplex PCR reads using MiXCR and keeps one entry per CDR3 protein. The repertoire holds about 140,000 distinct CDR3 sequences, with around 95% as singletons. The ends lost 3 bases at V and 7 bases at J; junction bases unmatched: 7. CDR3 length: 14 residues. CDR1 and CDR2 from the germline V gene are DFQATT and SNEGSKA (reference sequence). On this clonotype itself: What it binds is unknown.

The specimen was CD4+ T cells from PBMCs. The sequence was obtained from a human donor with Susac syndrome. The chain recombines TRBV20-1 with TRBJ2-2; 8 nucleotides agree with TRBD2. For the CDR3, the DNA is TGCAGTGCTAGCTCAGCGGCGGGAGGCGGGGAGCTGTTTTTT. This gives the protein CSASSAAGGGELFF.